This TCR beta chain derives from a study of T cell responses to AZD1222 COVID-19 vaccine. The CDR3 runs 15 residues. CDR1 and CDR2 from the germline V gene are SNHLY and FYNNEI. Trimming at V came to 6 bases and at J to 1 base, leaving 4 bases not matched to a gene. Profiling relied on immunoSEQ multiplex PCR, and the TCRdb table lists in-frame clones only, not all of them. This table has 100,000 to 120,000 clones, around 82% appearing once. This TCR came from an adult in good health. The rearrangement uses TRBV2 and TRBJ1-5; TRBD1 aligns across 9 bases. The specimen was peripheral blood, collected on day 0 of AZD1222 vaccination. Here the CDR3 reads CASSKQGASNQPQHF. The CDR3 DNA reads TGTGCCAGCAGCAAACAGGGGGCAAGCAATCAGCCCCAGCATTTT.